This T cell receptor (beta chain) was documented in a study of blood T cell repertoires in COVID-19. Germline lookup yields CDR1 SGHRS and CDR2 YFSETQ. CDR3 length: 14 residues. V lost 1 base and J lost 5, with 12 bases in between. Profiling relied on immunoSEQ multiplex PCR, and the TCRdb table lists in-frame clones only, not all of them. The sample consists of under 350,000 clones, roughly nine tenths of them appearing once. The age range of participants was about 18 to 90 years, with residence in more than 20 US areas. The chain employs TRBV5-1 and TRBJ2-5; D perhaps matches TRBD2 (5 bases). Sample: PBMCs or T cells enriched from blood (not recorded which). The sequence came from a woman aged 60 to 75 who had recovered from COVID-19. The CDR3 reads CASSLKGRGETQYF. CDR3 bases: TGCGCCAGCAGCTTGAAAGGCCGAGGGGAGACCCAGTACTTC.